This TCR beta chain was identified in a study of blood T cell repertoires in COVID-19. Whole-study context: Both acute and convalescent COVID-19 samples were obtained from the United States, Italy and Spain. PBMCs, B-cell-depleted T cells, or T cells provided the cDNA or gDNA that made up the material.

Cohorts were assigned according to the clinical history that participants reported. Donors in Cohort 3 who had recovered were those with two negative PCRs, healthcare professional clearance, or resolution of their symptoms. This CDR3 region has 13 residues. Germline CDR1 reads SGHTA; CDR2 reads FQGTGA. Trimming shortened V by 4 bases and J by 4 bases, and 10 bases separated the two germline ends. Measured with immunoSEQ multiplex PCR; TCRdb has only the in-frame clones, and not every one. The sample has approximately 350,000 clones, more than 85% seen once; the top ten hold under 3%. The specimen was PBMCs or T cells enriched from blood (not recorded which). The TCR originated in a woman aged 25 to 39 who had recovered from COVID-19. V and J are TRBV7-3 and TRBJ2-5; D is uncertain. Here the CDR3 DNA reads TGTGCCAGCAGCTCCCTTTGCGCAGAGACCCAGTACTTC. It is translated as CASSSLCAETQYF.